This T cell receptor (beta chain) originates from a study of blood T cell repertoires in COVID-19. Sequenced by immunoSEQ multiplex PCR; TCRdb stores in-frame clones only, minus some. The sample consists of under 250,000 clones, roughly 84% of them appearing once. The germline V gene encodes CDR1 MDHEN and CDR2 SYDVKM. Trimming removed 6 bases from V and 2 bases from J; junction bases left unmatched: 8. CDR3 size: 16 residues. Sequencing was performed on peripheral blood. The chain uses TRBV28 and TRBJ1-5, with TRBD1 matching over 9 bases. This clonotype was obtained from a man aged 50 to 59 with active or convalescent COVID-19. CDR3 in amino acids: CASSRRTGDRNQPQHF. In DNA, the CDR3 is TGTGCCAGCAGCCGAAGGACAGGGGATCGCAATCAGCCCCAGCATTTT. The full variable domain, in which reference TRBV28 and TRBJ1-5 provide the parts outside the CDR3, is DVKVTQSSRYLVKRTGEKVFLECVQDMDHENMFWYRQDPGLGLRLIYFSYDVKMKEKGDIPEGYSVSREKKERFSLILESASTNQTSMYLCASSRRTGDRNQPQHFGDGTRLSIL.